These 9 T cell receptor beta chains share one sample of origin, sequenced in a study of blood T cell repertoires in COVID-19. Only in-frame clones appear in the TCRdb table, and some are missing; sequencing was by immunoSEQ multiplex PCR. In the table there are around 95,000 clones, roughly 80% of which are singletons. Input material: peripheral blood. The receptors stem from an elderly woman with acute or convalescent COVID-19.

The table lists this clone with a count of one. The rearrangement uses TRBV6-2 or TRBV6-3 and TRBJ1-2, with D perhaps matching TRBD1 (6 bases). The CDR3 runs to 13 residues. Germline V gene lookup returns CDR1 MNHEY and CDR2 SVGEGT. V was clipped by 8 bases and J by 6 bases, with 16 bases between them. The CDR3, as DNA: TGTGCCAGCCGTTCGGGACAAGTAGATGGCTACACCTTC. It is translated as CASRSGQVDGYTF.

The genes are TRBV6-5 and TRBJ1-6; 7 nucleotides line up with TRBD1. The germline V gene has CDR1 MNHEY and CDR2 SVGAGI. The CDR3 runs to 15 residues. Trimming at V came to 6 bases and at J to 6 bases, leaving 8 bases not matched to a gene. The CDR3 coding sequence is TGTGCCAGCAGCACATACCGGGACAGTAATTCACCCCTCCACTTT. Encoded protein: CASSTYRDSNSPLHF.

The rearrangement links TRBV23-1 to TRBJ1-4, with TRBD1 as a possible D gene (5 bases). TRBV23-1 carries the ORF label, with uncertain function. This CDR3 is 15 amino acids long. V lost 7 bases and J lost 6, with 18 bases in between. The CDR3 loop is CASTSLMGGDEKLFF. The CDR3 bases are TGCGCCAGCACAAGCCTCATGGGGGGGGATGAAAAACTGTTTTTT.

The chain uses TRBV4-3 and TRBJ1-1; D not certain. Germline V CDR1 and CDR2: LGHNA, YSLEER. CDR3 size: 13 residues. V lost 4 bases and J lost 0, with 6 bases in between. Written as DNA, the CDR3 is TGCGCCAGCAGCCGCGTACTGAACACTGAAGCTTTCTTT. It is translated as CASSRVLNTEAFF.

CDR3 nucleotides: TGTGCCAGTAATAGTCAGGGCGGCTATGGCTACACCTTC. Encoded protein: CASNSQGGYGYTF. The chain couples TRBV19 to TRBJ1-2; TRBD1 is a possible D gene (5 bases). The germline CDR1 and CDR2 sequences are LNHDA and SQIVND (reference sequence). The CDR3 totals 13 residues. V lost 7 bases, J lost 4 bases, and 13 bases lay in between.

The rearrangement joins TRBV11-2 to TRBJ2-5; 7 bases are a match to TRBD2. Germline loops: CDR1 SGHAT, CDR2 FQNNGV. Trimming removed 3 bases from V and 1 base from J; junction bases left unmatched: 5. The CDR3 runs 15 residues. The CDR3 here is CASSLLRGSQETQYF. The CDR3 nucleotides read TGTGCCAGCAGCTTGTTGCGGGGGAGCCAAGAGACCCAGTACTTC.

This chain joins TRBV7-2 and TRBJ1-2; D might be TRBD1 (5 bases). The CDR3 has 14 residues. The V gene's germline CDR1 is SGHTA and CDR2 FQGNSA. V was pared by 5 bases and J by 2 bases, with 12 bases between. The CDR3 DNA is TGTGCCAGCAGCGATCGACAGCCGAACTATGGCTACACCTTC. The encoded protein is CASSDRQPNYGYTF.

Written as DNA, the CDR3 is TGTGCCAGCAGTTTCACAGGGGGCTACAATGAGCAGTTCTTC. Protein sequence: CASSFTGGYNEQFF. The chain employs TRBV28 and TRBJ2-1, with TRBD1 matching over 8 bases. J was trimmed by 3 bases and V by 3 bases; bases with no gene match: 1. The CDR3 totals 14 residues. In germline, CDR1 is MDHEN, CDR2 SYDVKM.

This chain joins TRBV5-5 and TRBJ2-2, with D tentatively TRBD2 (5 bases). The CDR3 loop spans 17 amino acids. Germline lookup yields CDR1 SGHKS and CDR2 YYEKEE (reference sequence). Trimming removed 0 bases at V and 3 bases at J, with 15 bases between. CDR3 sequence (DNA): TGTGCCAGCAGCTTGGGAAGAGCCCGAGGGCACACCGGGGAGCTGTTTTTT. It codes for CASSLGRARGHTGELFF.